The clone carrying this T cell receptor (beta chain) was seen a handful of times. The antigen is unknown. Since a much larger clone is just one base distant, this may be a read error. The germline V gene encodes CDR1 DFQATT and CDR2 SNEGSKA (reference sequence). Trimming cost V 6 bases and J 4 bases; bases outside gene matches: 14. The CDR3 contains 16 residues. Using a J-beta primer mix together with a sample-barcoded 5' primer, a second PCR was run for about 7 to 12 cycles. Carrying 12 random nucleotides, a template-switch adaptor labeled each individual cDNA molecule. CDR3-containing paired-end reads numbered at least 2.5 million in each sample. TCRdb used MiXCR to reprocess the 5' RACE reads, holding one entry per CDR3 protein. The sample lists 600,000 to 800,000 distinct CDR3 sequences, approximately 52% occurring once. This specimen belongs to a study of blood T cells in healthy people across ages.

General study findings and limits: Diversity of TCR beta correlated strongly with naive T cell percentage. Fewer expanded clones and more diversity marked long-lived versus aged donors.

The receptor's source is a woman of 80 years or more in good health. The V gene is TRBV20-1, the J gene TRBJ2-3; 9 bases match TRBD2. The specimen was blood. CDR3 nucleotide sequence: TGCAGTGCGAAGACGACTAGCGGAATTAGCGCAGATACGCAGTATTTT. Residues: CSAKTTSGISADTQYF.